Presented here are 19 T cell receptor beta chains from one specimen sequenced in a study of shared clonotypes between healthy human individuals. Generated by immunoSEQ multiplex PCR, the TCRdb table keeps only in-frame clones and is missing some. The sample includes more than 2 million clones, about 95% of them seen just once. Selected positively for CCR7 and CD45RO-negative, naive CD8 cells excluded terminally differentiated effector memory CD45RA+ cells. Sequencing input: naive CD8+ T cells sorted from blood. Receptor source: a young man in good health.

Of note for this clone: This same CDR3 is encoded by further DNA sequences in the sample. The chain has TRBV7-9 and TRBJ1-6; D is uncertain. This CDR3 has 13 residues. V was pared by 1 base and J by 7 bases, with 5 bases between. Germline CDR1 and CDR2: SEHNR and FQNEAQ (reference sequence). In nucleotides, the CDR3 is TGTGCCAGCAGCTTAGAAGGAAATTCACCCCTCCACTTT. This encodes CASSLEGNSPLHF.

V and J are TRBV5-6 and TRBJ2-1; 7 bases map to TRBD1. Germline assignment: CDR1 SGHDT and CDR2 YYEEEE. V lost 0 bases to trimming and J lost 3 bases; unmatched junction nucleotides: 6. This CDR3 is built from 16 residues. Here the CDR3 reads CASSLVWDSSYNEQFF. The CDR3 bases are TGTGCCAGCAGCTTGGTTTGGGACAGCAGCTACAATGAGCAGTTCTTC.

This clone was counted between two and nine times. Other DNA sequences in the same sample also yield this CDR3. The chain links TRBV6-5 to TRBJ2-7, with D uncertain. The CDR3 is made up of 13 amino acids. From germline, CDR1 is MNHEY and CDR2 SVGAGI. V lost 0 bases to trimming and J lost 3 bases, with 6 bases between them. The DNA of the CDR3 is TGTGCCAGCAGTTACTCGCTCGACTACGAGCAGTACTTC. Translated, it gives CASSYSLDYEQYF.

The sample holds a few counts of this clone. The gene calls are TRBV6-6 and TRBJ2-5, with 7 bases aligning to TRBD1. The J call is doubtful: the DNA matches TRBJ2-7 better. This CDR3 is built from 15 residues. The germline gives CDR1 MNHNY, CDR2 SVGAGI (reference sequence). This CDR3 reads CASRRDRESTYEQYF. CDR3 in DNA: TGTGCCAGTAGGAGAGACAGGGAGTCGACCTACGAGCAGTACTTC.

The chain couples TRBV4-1 to TRBJ1-2; 7 bases line up with TRBD1. Per germline, CDR1 MGHRA and CDR2 YSYEKL. V was clipped by 5 bases and J by 7 bases; unmatched bases: 7. This CDR3 comprises 13 residues. CDR3 DNA: TGCGCCAGCAGCGCCGGGACAGTAGGTGGCTACACCTTC. This encodes CASSAGTVGGYTF.

This chain uses TRBV27 with TRBJ1-3; D gene unclear. Germline CDR1 reads MNHEY; CDR2 reads SMNVEV (reference sequence). The V end was cut by 7 bases, the J end by 2 bases, with 12 bases between. This CDR3 has 14 residues. The CDR3, as DNA: TGTGCCAGCACTACGGACCCCACTGGAAACACCATATATTTT. As protein: CASTTDPTGNTIYF.

V gene TRBV7-9 combines with J gene TRBJ2-7; D is uncertain. Germline-derived CDR1 and CDR2 are SEHNR and FQNEAQ (reference sequence). V dropped 4 bases and J dropped 5 bases, with 18 bases sitting between them. The CDR3 has 15 amino acids. DNA for the CDR3: TGTGCCAGCAGCTCCCCCGCCCACCTATTGGACGAGCAGTACTTC. Protein product: CASSSPAHLLDEQYF.

The rearrangement links TRBV4-1 to TRBJ2-1, with D hard to call. V lost 0 bases and J lost 7, with 16 bases in between. Germline values: CDR1 MGHRA, CDR2 YSYEKL. CDR3 length equals 16 residues. The chain's CDR3 is CASSQDNGGLGNEQFF. The CDR3 DNA is TGCGCCAGCAGCCAAGATAACGGTGGCCTGGGGAATGAGCAGTTCTTC.

The CDR3 sequence is CASSRDPGDYEKLFF. The CDR3 coding sequence is TGTGCCAGCAGTCGGGATCCGGGGGATTATGAAAAACTGTTTTTT. The chain links TRBV6-1 to TRBJ1-4, with D possibly matching TRBD1 (5 bases). Germline V CDR1 and CDR2: MNHNS, SASEGT. The CDR3 is 15 amino acids. V was cut by 5 bases and J by 6 bases, with 16 bases left in between.

Notes on this clone: One end of the junction is discordant with germline, which a read error may explain. The chain uses TRBV6-5 and TRBJ2-7, with 7 bases aligning to TRBD2. CDR3 length: 15 amino acids. Germline CDR1 is MNHEY and CDR2 is SVGAGI. The CDR3 region is CASSNHREDDRDVDF. The CDR3 DNA sequence: TGTGCCAGCAGCAATCACCGGGAGGATGACCGGGACGTGGACTTC.

This chain uses TRBV30 with TRBJ2-3, with 11 bases matching TRBD2. The CDR3 extends over 14 amino acids. CDR1 is GTSNPN, CDR2 SVGIG, per germline (reference sequence). V gave up 2 bases and J gave up 4 bases; unmatched junction bases: 2. CDR3 coding DNA: TGTGCCTGGAGTACTAGCGGGGGTGCAGATACGCAGTATTTT. This encodes CAWSTSGGADTQYF.

This clone was observed once. The chain joins TRBV7-6 to TRBJ2-3, with a possible D match to TRBD2 (7 bases). The CDR3 loop spans 16 amino acids. V was cut by 4 bases and J by 0 bases, with 14 bases left in between. Germline values: CDR1 SGHVS, CDR2 FNYEAQ. The CDR3 loop is CASSWRGRPSTDTQYF. Written as DNA, the CDR3 is TGTGCCAGCAGCTGGCGGGGGCGCCCTAGCACAGATACGCAGTATTTT. Filled out from reference TRBV7-6 and TRBJ2-3, the complete variable domain reads GAGVSQSPRYKVTKRGQDVALRCDPISGHVSLYWYRQALGQGPEFLTYFNYEAQQDKSGLPNDRFSAERPEGSISTLTIQRTEQRDSAMYRCASSWRGRPSTDTQYFGPGTRLTVL.

The CDR3 sequence is CASSYSRLAGVEQYF. The CDR3 DNA follows: TGTGCCAGCAGTTACTCGAGACTAGCGGGAGTTGAGCAGTACTTC. The chain is built from TRBV6-5 and TRBJ2-7, with 12 nucleotides matching TRBD2. V shed 0 bases and J 7 bases; nucleotides not matched to a gene: 4. The CDR3 sequence is 15 residues long. Looked up from germline, CDR1 is MNHEY and CDR2 is SVGAGI.

J is TRBJ2-5 and V is TRBV4-1; TRBD1 matches 7 bases. The V gene end was trimmed by 4 bases and the J gene end by 0 bases; junction bases not matched to a gene: 8. This CDR3 is built from 16 residues. Germline CDR1 and CDR2: MGHRA and YSYEKL. CDR3 loop: CASSPFTTGYQETQYF. DNA for the CDR3: TGCGCCAGCAGCCCTTTCACGACAGGGTACCAAGAGACCCAGTACTTC.

Only a few counts were recorded for this clone. The rearrangement links TRBV4-3 to TRBJ2-5, with D unclear. The CDR3 is 15 amino acids. Germline-derived CDR1 and CDR2 are LGHNA and YSLEER. V dropped 0 bases and J dropped 3 bases, with 11 bases sitting between them. CDR3 residues: CASSQDLGQKETQYF. In nucleotides, the CDR3 is TGCGCCAGCAGCCAAGATCTTGGTCAAAAAGAGACCCAGTACTTC.

This chain joins TRBV4-3 and TRBJ2-5; D unclear. The CDR3 totals 17 residues. The germline V gene has CDR1 LGHNA and CDR2 YSLEER. V was pared by 0 bases and J by 4 bases, with 18 bases between. CDR3 nucleotides: TGCGCCAGCAGCCAAGAGGTTCCGTTTACGGAAGGAGAGACCCAGTACTTC. Translated, it gives CASSQEVPFTEGETQYF.

The V and J genes are TRBV6-5 and TRBJ1-2, with a tentative D call TRBD1 (5 bases). The V gene's germline CDR1 is MNHEY and CDR2 SVGAGI. Trimming shortened V by 4 bases and J by 3 bases, and 12 bases separated the two germline ends. The length of the CDR3 is 14 residues. CDR3 amino acids: CASSSGLGDYGYTF. The CDR3 nucleotides are TGTGCCAGCAGTTCCGGACTGGGGGACTATGGCTACACCTTC.

The V and J genes are TRBV27 and TRBJ2-7, with TRBD2 matching over 7 bases. Germline CDR1 and CDR2: MNHEY and SMNVEV (reference sequence). The CDR3 runs 15 residues. The V gene end was trimmed by 3 bases and the J gene end by 7 bases; junction bases not matched to a gene: 12. The CDR3 nucleotides are TGTGCCAGCAGTTTTATCTCCAGCGGGGCTGAGGAGCAGTACTTC. Protein: CASSFISSGAEEQYF.

This chain joins TRBV29-1 and TRBJ1-2; D uncertain. There are 13 residues in the CDR3. Germline CDR1 reads SQVTM; CDR2 reads ANQGSEA. V shed 8 bases and J shed 0 bases, with 13 bases lying between them. The CDR3 DNA follows: TGCAGCCCGAGTGGGGTCTCTAACTATGGCTACACCTTC. Translation: CSPSGVSNYGYTF. The variable domain in full, with the rest retrieved from reference TRBV29-1 and TRBJ1-2, is SAVISQKPSRDICQRGTSLTIQCQVDSQVTMMFWYRQQPGQSLTLIATANQGSEATYESGFVIDKFPISRPNLTFSTLTVSNMSPEDSSIYLCSPSGVSNYGYTFGSGTRLTVV.